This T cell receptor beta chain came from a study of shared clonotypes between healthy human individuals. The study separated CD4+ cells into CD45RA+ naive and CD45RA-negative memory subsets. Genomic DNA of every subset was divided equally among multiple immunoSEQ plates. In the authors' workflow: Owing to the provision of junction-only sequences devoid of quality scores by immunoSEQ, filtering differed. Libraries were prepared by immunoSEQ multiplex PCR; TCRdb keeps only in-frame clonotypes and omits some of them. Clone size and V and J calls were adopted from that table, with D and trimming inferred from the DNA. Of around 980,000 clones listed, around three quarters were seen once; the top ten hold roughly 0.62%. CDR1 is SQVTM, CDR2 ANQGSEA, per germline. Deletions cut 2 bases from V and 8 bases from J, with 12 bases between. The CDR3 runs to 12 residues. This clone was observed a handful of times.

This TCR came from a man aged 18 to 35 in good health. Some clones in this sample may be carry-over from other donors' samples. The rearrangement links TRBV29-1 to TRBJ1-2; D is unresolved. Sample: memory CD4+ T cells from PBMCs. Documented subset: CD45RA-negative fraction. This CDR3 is CSVEWLERGYTF. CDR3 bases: TGCAGCGTTGAATGGCTGGAGAGGGGCTACACCTTC.